This TCR beta chain derives from a study of CD8 T cells in Susac syndrome. Study conclusions and caveats: TCR sequencing and HLA analysis covered a relatively small number of individuals.

About this clonotype itself: Its antigen is unknown.

Random-hexamer reverse transcription was applied to about 0.5 to 1 ug RNA. With immunoSEQ multiplex PCR, TCR beta CDR3 was amplified across 54 Vbeta and 13 Jbeta. TCRdb itself ran the immunoSEQ multiplex PCR reads through MiXCR, one entry per CDR3 protein. The sample records 50,000 to 65,000 distinct CDR3 sequences, more than 80% being singletons. The study sequenced TCR beta in blood CD8+ and CD4+ T cells. The CDR3 contains 15 residues. V lost 4 bases and J lost 0, with 10 bases in between. Germline CDR1 reads SGDLS; CDR2 reads YYNGEE. The receptor was isolated from a human donor in good health. V is TRBV9 and J is TRBJ1-4; D uncertain. Sequencing was performed on CD8+ T cells from PBMCs. DNA for the CDR3: TGTGCCAGCAGCTCGGGAACTGCAACTAATGAAAAACTGTTTTTT. It codes for CASSSGTATNEKLFF.